What follows are 23 T cell receptor beta chains derived from one specimen sequenced in a study of identical twins. Each CDR3 protein is one row after TCRdb ran MiXCR on the 5' RACE reads. The sample has 1.5 million to 2 million distinct CDR3 sequences, less than 35% seen once. Sequencing was carried out using cord blood. These receptor sequences come from a newborn girl in good health.

The sample holds many counts of this clonotype. V and J are TRBV29-1 and TRBJ2-5, with D tentatively TRBD1 (5 bases). This CDR3 has 13 residues. The germline CDR1 and CDR2 sequences are SQVTM and ANQGSEA. V was trimmed by 3 bases and J by 5 bases, leaving 13 bases between them. This CDR3 is CSVDAPGLETQYF. CDR3 coding DNA: TGCAGCGTTGATGCTCCAGGGTTGGAGACCCAGTACTTC.

The chain joins TRBV4-2 to TRBJ2-1; no definite D call. CDR1 and CDR2 from the germline V gene are LGHNA and YNFKEQ. The CDR3 spans 16 residues. The V end lost 4 bases, the J end lost 0 bases, and 13 bases lay between the germline ends. The CDR3 region has the DNA TGTGCCAGCAGCCGAGTTGGCGGAAACTCCTACAATGAGCAGTTCTTC. Encoded protein: CASSRVGGNSYNEQFF.

The rearrangement links TRBV10-3 to TRBJ2-7; D is perhaps TRBD2 (5 bases). The CDR3 has 14 residues. CDR1 ENHRY and CDR2 SYGVKD come from the germline V gene. Deletions cut 5 bases from V and 0 bases from J, with 11 bases between. CDR3 loop: CAISQRESSYEQYF. The DNA of the CDR3 is TGTGCCATCAGTCAGAGGGAGAGCTCCTACGAGCAGTACTTC.

Concerning this clonotype itself: A read error is possible here, since a much larger clone lies one base away. The genes are TRBV7-2 and TRBJ2-1; 14 bases map to TRBD2. V was clipped by 0 bases and J by 13 bases; unmatched bases: 5. Germline CDR1 is SGHTA and CDR2 is FQGNSA. This CDR3 contains 15 residues. DNA for the CDR3: TGTGCCAGCAGCTTAGCTCGGACTAGCGGGGGGACCCAGTTCTTC. Amino acid sequence: CASSLARTSGGTQFF.

The rearrangement links TRBV14 to TRBJ1-2, with 7 bases fitting TRBD1. V lost 5 bases and J lost 8; bases outside the gene matches: 8. This CDR3 spans 13 amino acids. Germline loops: CDR1 SGHDN, CDR2 FVKESK. Written as DNA, the CDR3 is TGTGCCAGCAGCGTTAACAGGGGTCGCGGCTACACCTTC. Encoded protein: CASSVNRGRGYTF.

The gene calls are TRBV3-1 and TRBJ1-2; possibly TRBD1 for D (5 bases). The CDR3 has 14 residues. The V gene's germline CDR1 is LGHDT and CDR2 YNNKEL (reference sequence). The V end lost 1 base, the J end lost 5 bases, and 11 bases lay between the germline ends. The CDR3 coding sequence is TGTGCCAGCAGCCAAGCGGGGCTTAATTATGGCTACACCTTC. The encoded protein is CASSQAGLNYGYTF.

This clonotype appeared a few times. This rearrangement joins TRBV11-1 to TRBJ2-7; D might be TRBD2 (6 bases). Germline V gene data show CDR1 as SGHAT and CDR2 as FQDESV (reference sequence). The CDR3 has 16 amino acids. V lost 5 bases, J lost 3 bases, and 20 bases lay in between. This chain's CDR3 is CASSVTAHGGDYEQYF. In DNA, the CDR3 is TGTGCCAGCAGCGTAACAGCTCACGGGGGAGACTACGAGCAGTACTTC.

The V and J genes are TRBV20-1 and TRBJ1-1; D gene ambiguous. The CDR3 totals 11 residues. Trimming left V 3 bases short and J 4 bases short, with 6 bases between. Germline CDR1 DFQATT, CDR2 SNEGSKA (reference sequence). CDR3 loop: CSARRVTEAFF. CDR3 nucleotide sequence: TGCAGTGCTAGGCGTGTCACTGAAGCTTTCTTT.

The chain joins TRBV2 to TRBJ2-3, with D maybe TRBD2 (6 bases). The CDR3 sequence is 13 residues long. Trimming removed 4 bases at V and 5 bases at J, with 10 bases between. Germline V lookup: CDR1 SNHLY, CDR2 FYNNEI. Here the CDR3 DNA reads TGTGCCAGCAGTGCGGGGGTGGGAGATACGCAGTATTTT. It is translated as CASSAGVGDTQYF.

The chain joins TRBV20-1 to TRBJ2-7; maybe TRBD2 (5 bases). Germline V CDR1 and CDR2: DFQATT, SNEGSKA (reference sequence). Trimming removed 2 bases at V and 6 bases at J, with 20 bases between. There are 15 residues in the CDR3. CDR3 DNA: TGCAGTGCTAGACCTCGGAGGTTAGAAACCAGCGAGCAGTACTTC. Its protein product is CSARPRRLETSEQYF.

This clonotype turned up a few times. The chain couples TRBV28 to TRBJ2-3; 8 nucleotides agree with TRBD2. The V segment lost 5 bases and the J segment 5 bases; nucleotides outside the gene matches: 9. The germline gives CDR1 MDHEN, CDR2 SYDVKM. This CDR3 has 15 amino acids. In nucleotides, the CDR3 is TGTGCCAGCAGTAGCGCGGCGGGAGGCAGAGATACGCAGTATTTT. Translation gives CASSSAAGGRDTQYF.

The CDR3 DNA reads TGTGCCATCAGGGGACAGGGCGGAAATTCACCCCTCCACTTT. It encodes CAIRGQGGNSPLHF. The chain links TRBV10-3 to TRBJ1-6; TRBD1 agrees at 9 bases. V was clipped by 6 bases and J by 7 bases; unmatched bases: 4. Looked up from germline, CDR1 is ENHRY and CDR2 is SYGVKD. The CDR3 has 14 residues.

V gene TRBV5-1 combines with J gene TRBJ2-1, with TRBD2 matching 13 bases. TRBJ2-7 matches the DNA end more closely, so the J call is doubtful. The V gene's germline CDR1 is SGHRS and CDR2 YFSETQ. There are 16 residues in the CDR3. CDR3 sequence: CASSSLGLAGYNEQYF. CDR3 sequence (DNA): TGCGCCAGCAGCTCCCTGGGACTAGCGGGGTACAATGAGCAGTACTTC.

The V gene is TRBV5-1, the J gene TRBJ2-7; perhaps TRBD2 as D (5 bases). V lost 0 bases and J lost 3, with 13 bases in between. The CDR3 loop spans 15 amino acids. The germline gives CDR1 SGHRS, CDR2 YFSETQ. In DNA form, the CDR3 reads TGCGCCAGCAGCTTGGAAACGGGAACCGTCTACGAGCAGTACTTC. Translated, it gives CASSLETGTVYEQYF.

The rearrangement uses TRBV11-1 and TRBJ2-7, with TRBD2 identical over 14 bases. The CDR3 runs 19 residues. V lost 3 bases, J lost 0 bases, and 10 bases stayed unmatched. The germline CDR1 and CDR2 sequences are SGHAT and FQDESV (reference sequence). CDR3 sequence (DNA): TGTGCCAGCAGCTTTCCCGGGACTAGCGGGAGAGGGGGCTCCTACGAGCAGTACTTC. This sequence encodes CASSFPGTSGRGGSYEQYF.

This rearrangement joins TRBV29-1 to TRBJ1-4; D is unresolved. Trimming took 7 bases from V and 4 from J, leaving 13 bases between them. The CDR3 covers 13 residues. Germline CDR1 is SQVTM and CDR2 is ANQGSEA. The CDR3 spells CSASGQINEKLFF. DNA for the CDR3: TGCAGCGCGAGTGGGCAGATTAATGAAAAACTGTTTTTT.

This clonotype was observed a few times. The chain recombines TRBV12-3 or TRBV12-4 with TRBJ1-1, with D tentatively TRBD1 (5 bases). V lost 6 bases, J lost 1 base, and 18 bases lay in between. The CDR3 spans 16 residues. Here the CDR3 reads CASSLYEGPRNTEAFF. DNA for the CDR3: TGTGCCAGCAGCCTCTATGAGGGACCGAGGAACACTGAAGCTTTCTTT.

This clonotype was recorded a few times. The chain employs TRBV6-5 and TRBJ1-1, with a possible D match to TRBD1 (5 bases). V lost 6 bases, J lost 4 bases, and 15 bases lay in between. Germline assignment: CDR1 MNHEY and CDR2 SVGAGI. The length of the CDR3 is 14 residues. CDR3 sequence reads: CASSPDRGATEAFF. CDR3 sequence (DNA): TGTGCCAGCAGCCCCGACAGAGGAGCCACTGAAGCTTTCTTT.

On this clonotype itself: A much larger clonotype is one base distant, so this may be a read error. The V call is TRBV12-3 or TRBV12-4, the J call TRBJ2-1; TRBD2 agrees at 7 bases. The CDR3 length is 15 residues. Here the CDR3 reads CASTWGGSSYNKQFF. The CDR3 bases are TGTGCCTCCACTTGGGGCGGGAGCTCCTACAATAAGCAGTTCTTC.

The chain carries TRBV7-2 and TRBJ2-3, with 9 bases identical to TRBD2. CDR1 is SGHTA, CDR2 FQGNSA, per germline. The CDR3 runs to 15 residues. The V segment lost 2 bases and the J segment 4 bases; nucleotides outside the gene matches: 4. The CDR3 coding sequence is TGTGCCAGCAGCTTATTGGGCGGGGGGGCAGATACGCAGTATTTT. Translating gives CASSLLGGGADTQYF.

This clonotype came up a few times. This chain links TRBV12-3 or TRBV12-4 with TRBJ2-7, with TRBD1 identical over 9 bases. The length of the CDR3 is 15 residues. J was trimmed by 2 bases and V by 6 bases; bases with no gene match: 8. CDR3 nucleotides: TGTGCCAGCAGCCCTACGGGACAGGGTACCTACGAGCAGTACTTC. Encoded protein: CASSPTGQGTYEQYF.

Comments on this clonotype: The junction departs from germline at one end; a sequencing error may be responsible. The J gene is TRBJ1-6, the V gene TRBV20-1; no firm D call. The germline CDR1 and CDR2 sequences are DFQATT and SNEGSKA (reference sequence). CDR3 length: 15 residues. The CDR3 coding sequence is TGCAGCGCTAGAGACCCTAAGCCTATGGATTCACCCCTCCACTTT. Its translation: CSARDPKPMDSPLHF.

This clonotype was detected many times. J is TRBJ1-5 and V is TRBV12-3 or TRBV12-4; D not certain. Deletions cut 0 bases from V and 3 bases from J, with 6 bases between. This CDR3 region has 14 residues. The CDR3 sequence is CASSLAGDNQPQHF. The DNA for the CDR3 is TGTGCCAGCAGTTTAGCCGGGGACAATCAGCCCCAGCATTTT.